This T cell receptor (beta chain) appears in the sequencing data of a study of blood T cell repertoires in COVID-19. Looking at the study overall: Acute and convalescent COVID-19 samples came from the United States, Italy and Spain. PBMCs, B-cell-depleted T cells, or T cells provided the cDNA or gDNA that made up the material.

CDR3 length: 17 residues. V lost 0 bases to trimming and J lost 5 bases, with 14 bases between them. CDR1 is LGHDT and CDR2 is YNNKEL in the germline V gene (reference sequence). Per the authors' pipeline: Quantification of nucleated cells was approximated via reference gene primer amplification. Produced via immunoSEQ multiplex PCR; TCRdb's table is partial and in-frame only. That table supplies the V and J calls and clone size; D and trimming were determined from the DNA. The data contain 81,000 or so clones, approximately 80% of them seen just once; the ten biggest clones take up 13%. This clonotype was sampled from a human donor in a cohort sampled during active COVID-19. This chain connects TRBV3-1 (or the pseudogene TRBV3-2) to TRBJ1-6; D might be TRBD1 (5 bases). Sequenced material: peripheral blood. This CDR3 is CASSQDIDGGNNSPLHF. The CDR3 nucleotides are TGTGCCAGCAGCCAAGATATAGACGGGGGGAATAATTCACCCCTCCACTTT.